Shown below are 16 T cell receptor beta chains from a single sample sequenced in a study of molecular identifiers for immune sequencing clone quantification. TCRdb passed the PCR reads through MiXCR, listing each CDR3 protein once. This sample has approximately 590,000 distinct CDR3 sequences; roughly 27% occur once, and the top ten carry 0.78%. Sequencing input: naive CD8+ T cells from blood, with Jurkat cell RNA spiked in. Subset given: FACS-sorted CD8+CD4-CCR7+CD45RA+ naive T cells. The receptors were sampled from a human donor in good health. Some libraries in this study had Jurkat cell RNA spiked in.

With respect to this clonotype: This may be a read error: a much more frequent sequence differs by one nucleotide. V and J are TRBV4-3 and TRBJ1-5, with a tentative D call TRBD1 (6 bases). CDR1 and CDR2 (germline): LGHNA, YSLEER. Trimming took off 1 base at V and 0 bases at J, with 10 bases between the two ends. The CDR3 has 16 residues. This CDR3 is CASSQAPTGSNQPQHF. In nucleotides, the CDR3 is TGCGCCAGCAGCCAAGCTCCGACAGGTAGCAATCAGCCCCAGCATTTT.

The chain employs TRBV6-2 or TRBV6-3 and TRBJ1-1; possibly TRBD1 for D (5 bases). The V gene's germline CDR1 is MNHEY and CDR2 SVGEGT. The CDR3 spans 13 residues. Written as DNA, the CDR3 is TGTGTCAGTCCCTGGGACGAGAAAGATAAAGCTTTCTTT. Translated, it gives CVSPWDEKDKAFF.

A word on this clonotype: A junction boundary mismatches the germline segment, possibly from a read error. The chain joins TRBV7-7 to TRBJ2-2, with a weak D call TRBD1 (9 bases). The germline gives CDR1 SSHAT, CDR2 FNYEAQ (reference sequence). The CDR3 totals 19 residues. The DNA for the CDR3 is TGTGCCAGCAGCTCATCCAGCGGGGGAGGACAGGGGAACGCCGGGGAGCTGTTTTTT. This encodes CASSSSSGGGQGNAGELFF.

V and J are TRBV6-5 and TRBJ1-2; D is unresolved. Germline V gene data show CDR1 as MNHEY and CDR2 as SVGAGI. V was shortened by 7 bases and J by 7 bases, with 10 bases between the two germline ends. The CDR3 is made up of 11 amino acids. CDR3 amino acids: CASITLRGYTF. CDR3 in DNA: TGTGCCAGCATCACCCTGCGTGGCTACACCTTC.

This clonotype was recorded a few times. V usage is TRBV4-1 and J usage is TRBJ2-1; 7 nucleotides match TRBD2. Per the germline V gene, CDR1 is MGHRA and CDR2 is YSYEKL. V lost 3 bases and J lost 8; bases outside the gene matches: 7. This CDR3 is 14 amino acids long. CDR3 amino acids: CASSHAGVGDEQFF. DNA of the CDR3: TGCGCCAGCAGCCATGCGGGGGTAGGGGATGAGCAGTTCTTC.

This clonotype was detected only a few times. The chain links TRBV10-3 to TRBJ2-2; 9 nucleotides match TRBD2. Germline-derived CDR1 and CDR2 are ENHRY and SYGVKD. The CDR3 is 18 residues long. V shed 3 bases and J 3 bases; nucleotides not matched to a gene: 11. CDR3 protein: CAISDPWASGTYTGELFF. As DNA, the CDR3 is TGTGCCATCAGTGACCCGTGGGCTAGCGGGACCTACACCGGGGAGCTGTTTTTT.

This clonotype was seen ten or more times. V is TRBV7-2 and J is TRBJ2-3; 15 bases line up with TRBD2. V lost 5 bases to trimming and J lost 1 base; unmatched junction nucleotides: 7. Looked up from germline, CDR1 is SGHTA and CDR2 is FQGNSA. The CDR3 has 18 amino acids. CDR3 coding DNA: TGTGCCAGCAGCACCGGGACTAGCGGGGGGTACGGCACAGATACGCAGTATTTT. Encoded protein: CASSTGTSGGYGTDTQYF.

The chain is built from TRBV20-1 and TRBJ2-5; 9 bases fit TRBD2. CDR1 DFQATT and CDR2 SNEGSKA come from the germline V gene (reference sequence). The CDR3 has 18 amino acids. V shed 5 bases, J shed 5 bases, and the junction held 21 bases outside the gene matches. CDR3 in amino acids: CSAPPIGTSGHVVETQYF. In nucleotides, the CDR3 is TGCAGTGCTCCCCCCATTGGCACTAGCGGGCACGTGGTGGAGACCCAGTACTTC.

This clonotype has just one count. A clone one base away is much larger, so this may be a read error. This chain links TRBV10-3 with TRBJ2-5; tentatively, D is TRBD1 or TRBD2 (5 bases each). The germline V gene has CDR1 ENHRY and CDR2 SYGVKD. The CDR3 is 13 residues long. The V end lost 6 bases, the J end lost 3 bases, and 11 bases lay between the germline ends. CDR3 sequence (DNA): TGTGCCATCAGGCCGGGACGGGAAGAGACCCAGTACTTC. Translation gives CAIRPGREETQYF.

Many counts were recorded for this clonotype. The gene calls are TRBV4-3 and TRBJ1-1; no reliable D call. Germline V gene data show CDR1 as LGHNA and CDR2 as YSLEER. Trimming took 0 bases from V and 7 from J, leaving 9 bases between them. This CDR3 comprises 13 residues. In DNA, the CDR3 is TGCGCCAGCAGCCAAGACTCAACAAATGAAGCTTTCTTT. Its translation: CASSQDSTNEAFF.

This chain connects TRBV7-8 to TRBJ2-7, with D unclear. Germline CDR1 and CDR2: SGHVS and FQNEAQ. The CDR3 is made up of 15 amino acids. Trimming took off 1 base at V and 6 bases at J, with 16 bases between the two ends. The CDR3 spells CASSLGSASLREQYF. As DNA, the CDR3 is TGTGCCAGCAGCTTAGGATCGGCGTCCCTCCGCGAGCAGTACTTC.

This clonotype was observed many times. The V call is TRBV20-1, the J call TRBJ1-5, with TRBD1 as a possible D gene (5 bases). Germline V gene sequence: CDR1 DFQATT, CDR2 SNEGSKA (reference sequence). The CDR3 is made up of 15 amino acids. V gave up 6 bases and J gave up 1 base, with 16 bases separating them. The CDR3 DNA reads as TGCAGTGCGGATACAGGTGGAATGAGCAATCAGCCCCAGCATTTT. This sequence encodes CSADTGGMSNQPQHF.

In the case of this clonotype: Likely a read error: the CDR3 ends without its conserved phenylalanine or tryptophan. This chain uses TRBV20-1 with TRBJ1-5, with 8 bases fitting TRBD1. CDR3 length equals 18 residues. Germline assignment: CDR1 DFQATT and CDR2 SNEGSKA (reference sequence). CDR3: CSAGDRDRSIYSNQPQHS. Written as DNA, the CDR3 is TGCAGTGCTGGAGATCGGGACAGGTCGATCTATAGCAATCAGCCCCAGCATTCT.

This clonotype was picked up many times. Germline and junction disagree at one end, which may indicate a read error. This chain connects TRBV12-3 or TRBV12-4 to TRBJ1-1, with D tentatively TRBD1 (5 bases). CDR3 length: 13 amino acids. The CDR3 protein is CASSFSGGTEAFF. DNA for the CDR3: TGCGCCAGCAGCTTTTCCGGGGGCACTGAAGCTTTCTTT.

The gene calls are TRBV6-2 or TRBV6-3 and TRBJ1-4, with D tentatively TRBD1 (5 bases). The V gene's germline CDR1 is MNHEY and CDR2 SVGEGT. The CDR3 spans 14 residues. Trimming cost V 2 bases and J 8 bases, with 12 bases left between them. The CDR3 sequence: CASSYGGLMEKLFF. As DNA, the CDR3 is TGTGCCAGCAGTTACGGGGGACTGATGGAAAAACTGTTTTTT.

With respect to this clonotype: This may be a read error: a much more frequent sequence differs by one nucleotide. V gene TRBV7-2 combines with J gene TRBJ2-5; no clear D gene. Germline-derived CDR1 and CDR2 are SGHTA and FQGNSA. The CDR3 contains 14 residues. This CDR3 is CASSLDTTSETQNF. CDR3 sequence (DNA): TGTGCCAGCAGCTTAGATACTACCTCAGAGACCCAGAACTTC.